Reported below is one TCR beta chain. Its antigen is unknown. The sample belongs to a study of blood T cells in healthy people across ages. PCR was performed a second time for about 7 to 12 cycles using a sample-barcoded 5' primer and a J-beta primer mix. Every sample returned 2.5 million or more CDR3-containing paired-end reads. One entry per CDR3 protein results from TCRdb running MiXCR on the 5' RACE reads. Among roughly 2 million distinct CDR3 sequences listed, about 49% were seen once. The CDR3 has 14 residues. Germline V gene sequence: CDR1 MNHEY, CDR2 SVGAGI. Study-level findings and limits: PBMC samples, being unsorted, prevented any conclusive comparison of naive and antigen-experienced cells.

V is TRBV6-5 and J is TRBJ2-4, with D possibly matching TRBD1 (5 bases). The J call may be mistaken, given a closer DNA end match to TRBJ2-7. The sequence was collected from a woman aged 40-49 years in good health. Source material: blood. The CDR3 region has the DNA TGTGCCAGCAGTTACGGGGCGGAGACCTACGAGCAGTACTTC. It encodes CASSYGAETYEQYF.